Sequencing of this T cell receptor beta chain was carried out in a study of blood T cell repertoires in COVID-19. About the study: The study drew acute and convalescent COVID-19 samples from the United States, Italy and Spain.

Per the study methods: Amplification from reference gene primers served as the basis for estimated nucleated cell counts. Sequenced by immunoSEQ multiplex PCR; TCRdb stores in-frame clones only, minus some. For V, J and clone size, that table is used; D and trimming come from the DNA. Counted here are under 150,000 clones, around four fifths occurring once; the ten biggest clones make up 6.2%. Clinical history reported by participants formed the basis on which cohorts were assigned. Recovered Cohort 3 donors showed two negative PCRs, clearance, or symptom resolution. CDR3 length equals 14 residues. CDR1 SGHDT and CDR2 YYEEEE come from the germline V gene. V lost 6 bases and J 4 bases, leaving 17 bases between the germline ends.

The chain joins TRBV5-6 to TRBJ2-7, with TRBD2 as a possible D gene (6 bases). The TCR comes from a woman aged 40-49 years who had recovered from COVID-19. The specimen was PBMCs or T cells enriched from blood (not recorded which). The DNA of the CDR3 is TGTGCCAGCATCGTTACTAGCAACCCTTACGAGCAGTACTTC. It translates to CASIVTSNPYEQYF. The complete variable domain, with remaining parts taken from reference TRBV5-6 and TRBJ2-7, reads DAGVTQSPTHLIKTRGQQVTLRCSPKSGHDTVSWYQQALGQGPQFIFQYYEEEERQRGNFPDRFSGHQFPNYSSELNVNALLLGDSALYLCASIVTSNPYEQYFGPGTRLTVT.